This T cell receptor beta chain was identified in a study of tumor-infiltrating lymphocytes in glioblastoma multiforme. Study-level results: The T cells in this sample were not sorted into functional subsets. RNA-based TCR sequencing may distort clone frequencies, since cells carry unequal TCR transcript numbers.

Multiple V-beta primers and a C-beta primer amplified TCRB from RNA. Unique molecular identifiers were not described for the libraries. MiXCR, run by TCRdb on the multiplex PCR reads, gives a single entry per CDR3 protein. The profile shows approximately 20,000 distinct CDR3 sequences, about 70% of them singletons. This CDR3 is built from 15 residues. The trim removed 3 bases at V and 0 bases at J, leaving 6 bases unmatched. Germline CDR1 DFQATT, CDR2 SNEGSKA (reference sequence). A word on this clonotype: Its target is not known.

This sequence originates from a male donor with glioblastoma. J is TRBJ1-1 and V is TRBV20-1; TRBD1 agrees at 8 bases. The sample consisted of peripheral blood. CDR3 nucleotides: TGCAGTGCTAGTACGGGACAGGAAATGAACACTGAAGCTTTCTTT. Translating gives CSASTGQEMNTEAFF.